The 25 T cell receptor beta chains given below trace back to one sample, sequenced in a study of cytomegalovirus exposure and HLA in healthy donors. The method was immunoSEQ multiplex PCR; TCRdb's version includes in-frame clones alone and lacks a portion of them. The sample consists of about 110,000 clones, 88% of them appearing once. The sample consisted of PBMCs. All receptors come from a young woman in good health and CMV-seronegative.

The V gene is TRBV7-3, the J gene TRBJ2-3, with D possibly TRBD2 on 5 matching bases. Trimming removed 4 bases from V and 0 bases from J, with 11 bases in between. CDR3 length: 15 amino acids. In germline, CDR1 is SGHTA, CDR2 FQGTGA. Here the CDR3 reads CASSSPPGSTDTQYF. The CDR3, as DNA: TGTGCCAGCAGCTCCCCGCCGGGGAGCACAGATACGCAGTATTTT.

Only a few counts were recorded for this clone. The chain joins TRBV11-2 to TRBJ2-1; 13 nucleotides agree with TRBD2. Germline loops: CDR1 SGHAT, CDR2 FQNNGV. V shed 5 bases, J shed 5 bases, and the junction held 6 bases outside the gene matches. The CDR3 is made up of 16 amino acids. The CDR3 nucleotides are TGTGCCAGCAGCGCTCAACTAGCGGGAGGGCACAATGAGCAGTTCTTC. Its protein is CASSAQLAGGHNEQFF.

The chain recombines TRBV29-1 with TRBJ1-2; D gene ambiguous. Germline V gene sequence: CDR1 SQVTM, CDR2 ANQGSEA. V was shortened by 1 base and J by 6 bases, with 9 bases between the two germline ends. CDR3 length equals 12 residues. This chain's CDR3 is CSVEAQKDGYTF. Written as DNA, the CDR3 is TGCAGCGTTGAAGCACAGAAAGATGGCTACACCTTC. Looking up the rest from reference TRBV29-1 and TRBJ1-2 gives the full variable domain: SAVISQKPSRDICQRGTSLTIQCQVDSQVTMMFWYRQQPGQSLTLIATANQGSEATYESGFVIDKFPISRPNLTFSTLTVSNMSPEDSSIYLCSVEAQKDGYTFGSGTRLTVV.

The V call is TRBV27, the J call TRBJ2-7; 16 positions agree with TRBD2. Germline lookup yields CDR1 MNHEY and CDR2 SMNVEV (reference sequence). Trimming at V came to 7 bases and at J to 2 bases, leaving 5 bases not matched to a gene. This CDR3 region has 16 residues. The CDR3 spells CASTGLAGGLTYEQYF. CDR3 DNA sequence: TGTGCCAGCACGGGACTAGCGGGAGGGCTCACCTACGAGCAGTACTTC.

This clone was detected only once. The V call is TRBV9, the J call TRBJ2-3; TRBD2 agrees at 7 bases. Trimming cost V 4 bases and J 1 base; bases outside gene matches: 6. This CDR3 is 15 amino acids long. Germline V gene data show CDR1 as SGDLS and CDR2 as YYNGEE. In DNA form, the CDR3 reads TGTGCCAGCAGCCTACGACTAGCCGGCACAGATACGCAGTATTTT. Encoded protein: CASSLRLAGTDTQYF.

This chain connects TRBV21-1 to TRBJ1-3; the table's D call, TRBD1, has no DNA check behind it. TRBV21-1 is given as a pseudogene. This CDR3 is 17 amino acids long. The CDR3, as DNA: TGTGCCAGCAGCTCTATGAGGGACAGGGTCTGTGGAAACACCATATATTTT. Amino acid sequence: CASSSMRDRVCGNTIYF.

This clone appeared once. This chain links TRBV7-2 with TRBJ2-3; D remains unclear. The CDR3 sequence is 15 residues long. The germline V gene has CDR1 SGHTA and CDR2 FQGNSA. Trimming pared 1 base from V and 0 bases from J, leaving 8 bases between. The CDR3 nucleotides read TGTGCCAGCAGCTTAGAACAGTATAGCACAGATACGCAGTATTTT. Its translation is CASSLEQYSTDTQYF.

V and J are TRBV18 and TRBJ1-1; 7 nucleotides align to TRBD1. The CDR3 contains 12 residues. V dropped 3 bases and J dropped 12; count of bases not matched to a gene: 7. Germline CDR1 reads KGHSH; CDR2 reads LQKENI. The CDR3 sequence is CASSPTGPDTFF. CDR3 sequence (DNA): TGTGCCAGCTCACCGACAGGGCCGGATACTTTCTTT.

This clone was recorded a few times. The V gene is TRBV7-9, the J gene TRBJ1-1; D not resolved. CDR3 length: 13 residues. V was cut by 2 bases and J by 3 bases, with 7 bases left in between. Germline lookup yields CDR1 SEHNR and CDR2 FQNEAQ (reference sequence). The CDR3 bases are TGTGCCAGCAGCTTATCGAGGGACACTGAAGCTTTCTTT. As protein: CASSLSRDTEAFF.

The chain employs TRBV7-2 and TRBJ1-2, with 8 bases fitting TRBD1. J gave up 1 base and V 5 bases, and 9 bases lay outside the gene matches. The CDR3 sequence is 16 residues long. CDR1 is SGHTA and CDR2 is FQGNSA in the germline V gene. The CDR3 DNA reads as TGTGCCAGCAGCCACGGGACAGGAGGTTTTAACTATGGCTACACCTTC. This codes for CASSHGTGGFNYGYTF.

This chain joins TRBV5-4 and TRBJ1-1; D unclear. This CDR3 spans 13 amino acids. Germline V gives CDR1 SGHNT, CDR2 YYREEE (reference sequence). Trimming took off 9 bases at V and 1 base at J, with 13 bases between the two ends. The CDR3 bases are TGTGCCACCCTTCAGCGGGGGAACACTGAAGCTTTCTTT. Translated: CATLQRGNTEAFF.

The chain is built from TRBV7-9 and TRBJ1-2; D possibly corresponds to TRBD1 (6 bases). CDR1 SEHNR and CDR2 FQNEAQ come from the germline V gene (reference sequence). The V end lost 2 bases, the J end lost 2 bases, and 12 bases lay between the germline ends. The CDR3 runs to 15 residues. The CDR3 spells CASSLRQGWNYGYTF. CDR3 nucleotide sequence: TGTGCCAGCAGCTTAAGGCAGGGGTGGAACTATGGCTACACCTTC.

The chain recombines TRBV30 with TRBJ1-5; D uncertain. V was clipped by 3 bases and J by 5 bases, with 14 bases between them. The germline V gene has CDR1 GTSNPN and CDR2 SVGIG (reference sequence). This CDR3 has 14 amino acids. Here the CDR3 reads CAWSPGGSDQPQHF. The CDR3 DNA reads TGTGCCTGGAGCCCGGGAGGGTCGGATCAGCCCCAGCATTTT.

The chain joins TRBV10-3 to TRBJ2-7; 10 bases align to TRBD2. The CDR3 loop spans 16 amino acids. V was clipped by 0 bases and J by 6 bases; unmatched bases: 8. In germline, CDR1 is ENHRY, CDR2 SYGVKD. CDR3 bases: TGTGCCATCAGTGAGTCCCTAGCGGGAGTCCCCTCCGAGCAGTACTTC. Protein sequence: CAISESLAGVPSEQYF.

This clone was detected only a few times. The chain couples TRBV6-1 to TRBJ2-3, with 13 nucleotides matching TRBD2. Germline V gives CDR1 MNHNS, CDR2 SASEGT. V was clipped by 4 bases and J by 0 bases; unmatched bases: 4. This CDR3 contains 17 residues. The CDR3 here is CASSVTSGRYSTDTQYF. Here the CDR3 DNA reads TGTGCCAGCAGTGTGACTAGCGGGAGGTACAGCACAGATACGCAGTATTTT.

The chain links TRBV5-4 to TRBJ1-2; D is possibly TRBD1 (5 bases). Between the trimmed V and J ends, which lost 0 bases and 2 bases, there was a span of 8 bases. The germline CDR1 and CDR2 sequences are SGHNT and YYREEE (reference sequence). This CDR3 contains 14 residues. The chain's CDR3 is CASSLDRTNYGYTF. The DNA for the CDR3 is TGTGCCAGCAGCTTGGACAGGACAAACTATGGCTACACCTTC.

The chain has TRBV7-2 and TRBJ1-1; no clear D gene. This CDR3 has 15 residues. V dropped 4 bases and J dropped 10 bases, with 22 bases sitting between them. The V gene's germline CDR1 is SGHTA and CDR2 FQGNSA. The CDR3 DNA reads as TGTGCCAGCAGCTCCTACAGTCAAGACCGGCTTGGAGCTTTCTTT. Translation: CASSSYSQDRLGAFF.

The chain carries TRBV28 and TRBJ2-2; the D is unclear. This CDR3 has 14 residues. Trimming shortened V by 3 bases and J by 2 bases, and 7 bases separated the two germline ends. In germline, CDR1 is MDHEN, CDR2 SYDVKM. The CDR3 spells CASSFFSNTGELFF. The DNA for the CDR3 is TGTGCCAGCAGTTTCTTCTCTAACACCGGGGAGCTGTTTTTT.

CDR3 amino acids: CATSRSPTGGGNEQFF. DNA of the CDR3: TGTGCCACCAGCAGATCCCCCACAGGGGGGGGCAATGAGCAGTTCTTC. The rearrangement joins TRBV15 to TRBJ2-1, with a tentative D call TRBD1 (8 bases). Germline V gene sequence: CDR1 LNHNV, CDR2 YYDKDF (reference sequence). This CDR3 region has 16 residues. V was cut by 2 bases and J by 6 bases, with 17 bases left in between.

In nucleotides, the CDR3 is TGTGCCAGCAGCTTGCTGACAGAAGGCTCTGGAAACACCATATATTTT. Translating gives CASSLLTEGSGNTIYF. The chain recombines TRBV5-6 with TRBJ1-3; TRBD1 is a possible D gene (5 bases). Deletions cut 1 base from V and 0 bases from J, with 11 bases between. This CDR3 spans 16 amino acids. In germline, CDR1 is SGHDT, CDR2 YYEEEE.

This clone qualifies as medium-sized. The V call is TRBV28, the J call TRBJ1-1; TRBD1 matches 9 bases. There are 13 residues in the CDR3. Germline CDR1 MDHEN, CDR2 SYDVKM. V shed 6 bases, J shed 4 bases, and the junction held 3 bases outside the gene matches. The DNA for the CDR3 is TGTGCCAGCAGCAGGGACAGGGTCACTGAAGCTTTCTTT. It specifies CASSRDRVTEAFF.

The DNA of the CDR3 is TGTGCCAGCAGTTCGTCGGGACTAGCGGGGGGGCGGCTCAATGAGCAGTTCTTC. Protein: CASSSSGLAGGRLNEQFF. V is TRBV28 and J is TRBJ2-1, with TRBD2 matching 16 bases. Trimming at V came to 4 bases and at J to 6 bases, leaving 9 bases not matched to a gene. The germline gives CDR1 MDHEN, CDR2 SYDVKM. This CDR3 comprises 18 residues.

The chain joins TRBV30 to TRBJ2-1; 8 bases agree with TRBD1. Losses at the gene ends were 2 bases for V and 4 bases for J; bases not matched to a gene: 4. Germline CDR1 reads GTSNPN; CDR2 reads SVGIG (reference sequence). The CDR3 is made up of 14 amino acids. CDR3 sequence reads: CAWSIGTGYNEQFF. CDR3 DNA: TGTGCCTGGAGTATAGGGACAGGATACAATGAGCAGTTCTTC.

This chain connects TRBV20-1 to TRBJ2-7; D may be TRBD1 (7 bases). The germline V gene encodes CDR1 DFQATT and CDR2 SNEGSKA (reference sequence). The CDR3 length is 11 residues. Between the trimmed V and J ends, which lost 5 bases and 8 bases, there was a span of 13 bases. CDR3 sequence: CSAPGDSQQYF. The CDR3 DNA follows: TGCAGTGCTCCGGGGGACAGCCAGCAGTACTTC.

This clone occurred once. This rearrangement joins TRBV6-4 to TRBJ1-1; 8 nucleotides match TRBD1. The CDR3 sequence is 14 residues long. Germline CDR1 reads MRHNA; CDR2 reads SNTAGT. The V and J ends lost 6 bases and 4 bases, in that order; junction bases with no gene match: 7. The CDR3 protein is CASRSTGGGTEAFF. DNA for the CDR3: TGTGCCAGCAGGTCTACAGGGGGTGGCACTGAAGCTTTCTTT.